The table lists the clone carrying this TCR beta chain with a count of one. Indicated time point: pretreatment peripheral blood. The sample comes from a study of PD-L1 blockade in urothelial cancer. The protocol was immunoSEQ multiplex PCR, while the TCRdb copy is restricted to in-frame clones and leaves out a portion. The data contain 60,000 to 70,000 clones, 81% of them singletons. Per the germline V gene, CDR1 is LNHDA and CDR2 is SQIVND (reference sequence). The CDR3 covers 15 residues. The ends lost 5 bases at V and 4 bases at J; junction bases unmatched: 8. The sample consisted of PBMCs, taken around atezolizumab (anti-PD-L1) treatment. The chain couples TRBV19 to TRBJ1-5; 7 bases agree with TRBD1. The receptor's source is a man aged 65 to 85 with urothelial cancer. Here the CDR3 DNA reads TGTGCCAGTAGTCCTCACAGGGGTAGGAATCAGCCCCAGCATTTT. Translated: CASSPHRGRNQPQHF.